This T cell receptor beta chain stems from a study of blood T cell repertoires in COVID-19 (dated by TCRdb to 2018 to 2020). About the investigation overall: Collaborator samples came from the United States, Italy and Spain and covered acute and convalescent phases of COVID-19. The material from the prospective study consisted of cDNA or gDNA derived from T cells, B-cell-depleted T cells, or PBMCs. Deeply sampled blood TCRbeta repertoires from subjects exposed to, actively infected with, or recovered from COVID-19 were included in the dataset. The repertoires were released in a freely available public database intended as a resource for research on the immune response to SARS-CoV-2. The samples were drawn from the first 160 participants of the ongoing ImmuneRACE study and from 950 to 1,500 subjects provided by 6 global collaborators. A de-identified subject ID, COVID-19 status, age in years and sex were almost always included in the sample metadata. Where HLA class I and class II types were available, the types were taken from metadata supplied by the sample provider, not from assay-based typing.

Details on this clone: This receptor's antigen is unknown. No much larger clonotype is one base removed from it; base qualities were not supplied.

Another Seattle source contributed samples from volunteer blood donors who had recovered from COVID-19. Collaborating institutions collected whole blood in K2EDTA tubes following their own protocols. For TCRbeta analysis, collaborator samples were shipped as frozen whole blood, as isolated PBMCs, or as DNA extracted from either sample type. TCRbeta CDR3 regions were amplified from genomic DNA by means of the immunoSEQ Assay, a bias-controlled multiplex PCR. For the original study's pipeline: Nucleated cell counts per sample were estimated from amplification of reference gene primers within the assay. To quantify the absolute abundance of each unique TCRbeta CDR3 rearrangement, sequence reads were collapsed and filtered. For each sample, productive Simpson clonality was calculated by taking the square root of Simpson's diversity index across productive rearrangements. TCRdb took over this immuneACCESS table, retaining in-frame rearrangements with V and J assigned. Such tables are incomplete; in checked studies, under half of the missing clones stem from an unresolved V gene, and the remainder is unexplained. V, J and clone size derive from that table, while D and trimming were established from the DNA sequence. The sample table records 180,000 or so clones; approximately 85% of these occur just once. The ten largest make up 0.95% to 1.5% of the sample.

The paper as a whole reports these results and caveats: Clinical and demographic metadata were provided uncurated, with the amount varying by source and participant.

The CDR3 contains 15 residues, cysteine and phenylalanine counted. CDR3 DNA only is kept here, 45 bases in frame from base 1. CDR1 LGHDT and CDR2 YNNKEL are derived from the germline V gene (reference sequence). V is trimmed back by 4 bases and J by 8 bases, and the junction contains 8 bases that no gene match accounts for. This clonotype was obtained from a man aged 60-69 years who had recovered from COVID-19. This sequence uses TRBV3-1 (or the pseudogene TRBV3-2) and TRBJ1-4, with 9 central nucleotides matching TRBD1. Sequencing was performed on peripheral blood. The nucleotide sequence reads TGTGCCAGCAGCCTATTACAGGGGGCGCGGGAAAAACTGTTTTTT. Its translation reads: CASSLLQGAREKLFF.